The sequence of this TCR beta chain was determined in a study of OX40 agonist ivuxolimab in advanced cancers. This clone was seen more than once but under ten times. Sequencing was performed with immunoSEQ multiplex PCR; in TCRdb, only in-frame clones are kept and a portion is missing. The table has more than 5,500 clones, 70% to 75% seen once. CDR1 and CDR2 (germline): LGHNA, YNFKEQ. CDR3 length equals 16 residues. Trimming took off 4 bases at V and 3 bases at J, with 15 bases between the two ends. The clonotype comes from an adult with an advanced solid tumor such as melanoma, head and neck, liver or kidney cancer. The chain uses TRBV4-2 and TRBJ2-2; TRBD2 might be the D (6 bases). Sequenced here: CD4+ or CD8+ T cells sorted from blood, sampled in a trial of the OX40 agonist ivuxolimab. CDR3 DNA sequence: TGTGCCAGCAGCCCATATGGTGTAGCGGACACCGGGGAGCTGTTTTTT. Translating gives CASSPYGVADTGELFF.